This T cell receptor (beta chain) was sequenced in a study of cytomegalovirus exposure and HLA in healthy donors. The germline CDR1 and CDR2 sequences are WSHSY and SAAADI. The V end was cut by 3 bases, the J end by 8 bases, with 16 bases between. The CDR3 sequence is 14 residues long. As regards this clone: Its specificity is unknown.

The table came from immunoSEQ multiplex PCR; TCRdb's copy has only in-frame clones and leaves some out. This sample yields 150,000 to 200,000 clones, of which roughly four fifths are seen a single time; roughly 2.8% belongs to the top ten. Whole-study results and caveats: Many donors shared some public TCRs, even though most TCR sequences were rare.

The sequence derives from a young woman in good health and CMV-seropositive. The specimen was PBMCs. The chain couples TRBV10-2 to TRBJ1-2; weak D call: TRBD1 (5 bases). CDR3 nucleotides: TGCGCCAGCAGTGAAGTCGCAAAAGGGGTAGGCTACACCTTC. As protein: CASSEVAKGVGYTF.